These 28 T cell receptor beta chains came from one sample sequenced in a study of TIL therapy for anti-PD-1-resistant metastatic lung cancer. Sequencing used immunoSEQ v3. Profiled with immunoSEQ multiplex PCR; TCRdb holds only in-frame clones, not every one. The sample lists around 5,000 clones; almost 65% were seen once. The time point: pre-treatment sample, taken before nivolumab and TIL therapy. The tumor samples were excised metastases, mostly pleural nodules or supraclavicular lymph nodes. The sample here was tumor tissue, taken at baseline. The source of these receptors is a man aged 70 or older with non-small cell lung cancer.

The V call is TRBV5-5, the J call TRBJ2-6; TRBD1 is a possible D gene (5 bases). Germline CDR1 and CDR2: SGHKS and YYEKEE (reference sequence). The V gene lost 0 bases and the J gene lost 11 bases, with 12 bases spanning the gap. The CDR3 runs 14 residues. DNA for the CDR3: TGTGCCAGCAGCTTGGGCAGGGTTCTAGACGTCCTGACTTTC. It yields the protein CASSLGRVLDVLTF.

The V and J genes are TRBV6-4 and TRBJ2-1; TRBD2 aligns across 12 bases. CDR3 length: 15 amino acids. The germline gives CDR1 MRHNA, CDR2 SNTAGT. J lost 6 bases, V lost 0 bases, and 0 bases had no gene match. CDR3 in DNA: TGTGCCAGCAGTGACTCGACTAGCGGGAGCAATGAGCAGTTCTTC. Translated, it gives CASSDSTSGSNEQFF.

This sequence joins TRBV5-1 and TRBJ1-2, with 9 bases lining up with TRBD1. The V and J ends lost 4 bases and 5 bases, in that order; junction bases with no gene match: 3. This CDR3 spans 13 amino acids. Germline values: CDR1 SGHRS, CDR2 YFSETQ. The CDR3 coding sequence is TGCGCCAGCAGCCCGGGACAGGGTTATGGCTACACCTTC. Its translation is CASSPGQGYGYTF. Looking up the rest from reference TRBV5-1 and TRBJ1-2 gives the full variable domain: KAGVTQTPRYLIKTRGQQVTLSCSPISGHRSVSWYQQTPGQGLQFLFEYFSETQRNKGNFPGRFSGRQFSNSRSEMNVSTLELGDSALYLCASSPGQGYGYTFGSGTRLTVV.

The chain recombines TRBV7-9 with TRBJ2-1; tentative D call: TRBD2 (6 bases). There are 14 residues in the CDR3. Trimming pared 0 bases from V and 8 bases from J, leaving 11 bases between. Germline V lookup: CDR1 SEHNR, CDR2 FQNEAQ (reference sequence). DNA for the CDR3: TGTGCCAGCAGCTTAGCGCTCGGAGGGTATGAGCAGTTCTTC. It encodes CASSLALGGYEQFF.

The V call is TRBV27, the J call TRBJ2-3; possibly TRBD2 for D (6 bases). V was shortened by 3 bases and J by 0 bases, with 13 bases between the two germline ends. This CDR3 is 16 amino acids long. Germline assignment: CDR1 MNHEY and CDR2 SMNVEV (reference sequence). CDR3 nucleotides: TGTGCCAGCAGTTTGCGCGGGACCACTAGCACAGATACGCAGTATTTT. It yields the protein CASSLRGTTSTDTQYF.

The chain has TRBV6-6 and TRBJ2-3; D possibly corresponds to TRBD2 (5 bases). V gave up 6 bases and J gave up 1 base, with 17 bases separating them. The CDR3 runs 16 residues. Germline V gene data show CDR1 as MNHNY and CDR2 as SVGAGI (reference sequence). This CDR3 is CASSDAWTSRTDTQYF. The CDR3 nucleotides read TGTGCCAGCAGCGATGCCTGGACTTCCCGCACAGATACGCAGTATTTT.

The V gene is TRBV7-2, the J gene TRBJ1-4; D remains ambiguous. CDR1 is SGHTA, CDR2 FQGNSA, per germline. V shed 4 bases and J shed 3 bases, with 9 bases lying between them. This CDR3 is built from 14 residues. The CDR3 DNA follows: TGTGCCAGCAGCTCCAGTGAGTCTAATGAAAAACTGTTTTTT. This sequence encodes CASSSSESNEKLFF.

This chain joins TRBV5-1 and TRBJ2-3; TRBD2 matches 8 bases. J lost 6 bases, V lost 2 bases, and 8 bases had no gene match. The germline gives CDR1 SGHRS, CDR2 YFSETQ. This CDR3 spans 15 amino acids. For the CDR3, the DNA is TGCGCCAGCAGCTTAAAGGGACTAGATGGTGATACGCAGTATTTT. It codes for CASSLKGLDGDTQYF.

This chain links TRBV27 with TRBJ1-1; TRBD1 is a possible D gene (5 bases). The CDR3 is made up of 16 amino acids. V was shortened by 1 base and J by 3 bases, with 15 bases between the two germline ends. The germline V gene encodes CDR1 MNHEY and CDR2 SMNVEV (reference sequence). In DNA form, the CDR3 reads TGTGCCAGCAGTTTATGGGGGAACCCGGCGGACACTGAAGCTTTCTTT. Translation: CASSLWGNPADTEAFF.

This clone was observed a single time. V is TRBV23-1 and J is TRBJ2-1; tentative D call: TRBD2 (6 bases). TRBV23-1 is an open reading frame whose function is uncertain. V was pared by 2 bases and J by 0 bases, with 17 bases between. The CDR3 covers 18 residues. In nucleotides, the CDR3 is TGCGCCAGCAGTCAAGAGTACGGCGGGGTTAGCTCCTACAATGAGCAGTTCTTC. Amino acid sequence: CASSQEYGGVSSYNEQFF.

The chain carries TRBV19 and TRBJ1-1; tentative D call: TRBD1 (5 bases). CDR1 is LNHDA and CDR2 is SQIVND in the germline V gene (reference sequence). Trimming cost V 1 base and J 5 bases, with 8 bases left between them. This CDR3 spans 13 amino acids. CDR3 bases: TGTGCCAGTAGTATAGGGGGGGGGACTGAAGCTTTCTTT. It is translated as CASSIGGGTEAFF.

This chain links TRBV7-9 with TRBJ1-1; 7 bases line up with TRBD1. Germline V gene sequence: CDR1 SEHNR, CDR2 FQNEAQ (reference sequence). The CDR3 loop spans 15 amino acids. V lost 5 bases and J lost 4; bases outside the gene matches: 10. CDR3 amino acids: CASSQPSTGSTEAFF. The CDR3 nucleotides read TGTGCCAGCAGCCAACCATCGACAGGGTCCACTGAAGCTTTCTTT.

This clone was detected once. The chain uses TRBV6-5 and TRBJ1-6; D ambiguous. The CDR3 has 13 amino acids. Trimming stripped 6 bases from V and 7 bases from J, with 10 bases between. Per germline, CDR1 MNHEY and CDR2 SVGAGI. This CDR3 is CASREGGNSPLHF. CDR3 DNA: TGTGCCAGCAGAGAGGGTGGAAATTCACCCCTCCACTTT.

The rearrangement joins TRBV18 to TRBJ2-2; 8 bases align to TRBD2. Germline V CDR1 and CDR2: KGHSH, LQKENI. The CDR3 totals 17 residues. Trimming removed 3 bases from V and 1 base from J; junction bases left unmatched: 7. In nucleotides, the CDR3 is TGTGCCAGCTCACCGGGAAGCGGGAGAGAGAACACCGGGGAGCTGTTTTTT. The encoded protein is CASSPGSGRENTGELFF.

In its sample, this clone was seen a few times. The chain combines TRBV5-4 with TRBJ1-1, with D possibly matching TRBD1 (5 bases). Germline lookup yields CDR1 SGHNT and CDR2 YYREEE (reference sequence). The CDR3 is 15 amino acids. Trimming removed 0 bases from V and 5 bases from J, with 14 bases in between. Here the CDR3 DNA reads TGTGCCAGCAGCTTGGGGGGCGGGGAACAGACTGAAGCTTTCTTT. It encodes CASSLGGGEQTEAFF.

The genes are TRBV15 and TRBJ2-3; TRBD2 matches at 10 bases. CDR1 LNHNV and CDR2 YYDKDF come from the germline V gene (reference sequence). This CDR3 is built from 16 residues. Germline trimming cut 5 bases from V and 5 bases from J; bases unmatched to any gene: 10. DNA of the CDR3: TGTGCCACCAGCCCCTCTAGCGGGAGCGGAGGAGATACGCAGTATTTT. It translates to CATSPSSGSGGDTQYF.

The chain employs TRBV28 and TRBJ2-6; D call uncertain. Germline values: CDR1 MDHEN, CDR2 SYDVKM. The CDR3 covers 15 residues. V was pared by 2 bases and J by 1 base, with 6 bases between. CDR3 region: CASSLTVSGANVLTF. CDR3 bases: TGTGCCAGCAGTTTAACGGTGTCTGGGGCCAACGTCCTGACTTTC.

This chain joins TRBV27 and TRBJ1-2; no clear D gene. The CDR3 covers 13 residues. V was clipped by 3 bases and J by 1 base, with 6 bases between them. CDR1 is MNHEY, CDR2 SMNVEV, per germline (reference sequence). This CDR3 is CASSFSVNYGYTF. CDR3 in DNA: TGTGCCAGCAGTTTCTCGGTTAACTATGGCTACACCTTC.

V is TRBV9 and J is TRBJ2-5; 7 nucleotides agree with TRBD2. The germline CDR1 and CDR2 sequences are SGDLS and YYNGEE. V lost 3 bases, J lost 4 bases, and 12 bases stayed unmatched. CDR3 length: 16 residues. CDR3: CASSAGEGKTRETQYF. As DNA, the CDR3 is TGTGCCAGCAGCGCCGGGGAGGGAAAGACTCGAGAGACCCAGTACTTC.

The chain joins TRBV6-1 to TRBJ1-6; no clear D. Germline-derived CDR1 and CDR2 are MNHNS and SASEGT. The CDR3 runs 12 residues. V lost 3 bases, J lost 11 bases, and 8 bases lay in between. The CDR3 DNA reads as TGTGCCAGCAGTGATGTAGGTCCACCCCTCCACTTT. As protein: CASSDVGPPLHF.

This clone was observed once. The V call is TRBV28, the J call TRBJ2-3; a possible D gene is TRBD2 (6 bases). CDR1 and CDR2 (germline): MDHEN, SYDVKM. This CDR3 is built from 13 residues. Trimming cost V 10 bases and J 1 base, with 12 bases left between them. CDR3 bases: TGTGCCACCTCGCGGGACGGCACAGATACGCAGTATTTT. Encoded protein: CATSRDGTDTQYF.

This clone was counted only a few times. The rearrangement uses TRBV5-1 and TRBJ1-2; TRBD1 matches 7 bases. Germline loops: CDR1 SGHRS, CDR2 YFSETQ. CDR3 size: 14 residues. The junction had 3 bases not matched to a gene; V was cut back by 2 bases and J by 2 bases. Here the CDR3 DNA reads TGCGCCAGCAGCTTAAGGGGGCTCAACTATGGCTACACCTTC. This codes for CASSLRGLNYGYTF. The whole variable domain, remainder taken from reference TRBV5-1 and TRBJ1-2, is KAGVTQTPRYLIKTRGQQVTLSCSPISGHRSVSWYQQTPGQGLQFLFEYFSETQRNKGNFPGRFSGRQFSNSRSEMNVSTLELGDSALYLCASSLRGLNYGYTFGSGTRLTVV.

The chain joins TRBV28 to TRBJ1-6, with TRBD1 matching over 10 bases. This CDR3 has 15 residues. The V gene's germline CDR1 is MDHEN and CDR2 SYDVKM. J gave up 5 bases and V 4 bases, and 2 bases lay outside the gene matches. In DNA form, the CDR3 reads TGTGCCAGCAGTTCCGGACAGGGGGATAATTCACCCCTCCACTTT. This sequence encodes CASSSGQGDNSPLHF.

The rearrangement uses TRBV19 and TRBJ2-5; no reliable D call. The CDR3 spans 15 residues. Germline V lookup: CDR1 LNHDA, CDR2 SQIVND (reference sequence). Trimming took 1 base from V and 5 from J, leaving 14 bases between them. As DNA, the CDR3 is TGTGCCAGTAGTATAGCAAAGACCCCGAGGGAGACCCAGTACTTC. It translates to CASSIAKTPRETQYF.

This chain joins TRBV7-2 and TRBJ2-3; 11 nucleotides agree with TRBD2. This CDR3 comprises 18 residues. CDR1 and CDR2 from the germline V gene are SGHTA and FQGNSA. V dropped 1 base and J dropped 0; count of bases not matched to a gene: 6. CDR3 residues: CASSLVTSGARSTDTQYF. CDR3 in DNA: TGTGCCAGCAGCTTAGTGACTAGCGGGGCCAGAAGCACAGATACGCAGTATTTT.

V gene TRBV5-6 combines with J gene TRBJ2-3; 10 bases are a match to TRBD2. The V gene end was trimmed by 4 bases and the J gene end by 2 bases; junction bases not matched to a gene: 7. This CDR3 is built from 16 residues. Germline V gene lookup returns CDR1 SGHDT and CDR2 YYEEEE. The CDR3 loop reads CASSRESGRATDTQYF. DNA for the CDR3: TGTGCCAGCAGCCGAGAAAGCGGGAGGGCCACAGATACGCAGTATTTT.

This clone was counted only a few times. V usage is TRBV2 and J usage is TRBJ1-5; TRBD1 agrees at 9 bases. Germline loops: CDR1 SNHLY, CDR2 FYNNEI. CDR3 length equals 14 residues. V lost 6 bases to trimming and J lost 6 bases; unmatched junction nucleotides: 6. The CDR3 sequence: CASRQGAVSQPQHF. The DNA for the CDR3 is TGTGCCAGCAGACAGGGGGCCGTAAGTCAGCCCCAGCATTTT.

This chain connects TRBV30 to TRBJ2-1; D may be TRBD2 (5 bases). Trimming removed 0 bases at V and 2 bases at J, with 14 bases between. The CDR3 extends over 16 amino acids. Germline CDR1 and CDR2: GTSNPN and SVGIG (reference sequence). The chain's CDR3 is CAWSVRRLPAYNEQFF. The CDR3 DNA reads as TGTGCCTGGAGTGTACGAAGACTACCCGCCTACAATGAGCAGTTCTTC.